This T cell receptor (beta chain) came from a study of cytomegalovirus exposure and HLA in healthy donors. In the study overall: An earlier analysis found around 100 million unique TCR beta sequences from about 190 million T cells.

The study's findings and limits: In an earlier analysis, most TCR beta V segments were productive about 87% or about 30% of the time. It has been reported that TCR beta sequences accurately predicted the HLA-A and HLA-B alleles of most subjects.

Details on this clone: Its antigen is still unknown.

The PCR made use of 60 Vbeta and 13 Jbeta primers. Per the original methods: The count from a later analysis was 60 million to 85 million unique TCR beta chains, some 12 million of them shared. The data were produced by immunoSEQ multiplex PCR, yet TCRdb's version contains in-frame clones alone and is incomplete. V, J and clone size are taken as reported in that table, and D and trimming were inferred from the DNA itself. The sample lists 150,000 to 200,000 clones, 81% occurring once. Germline lookup yields CDR1 SGHDT and CDR2 YYEEEE. V dropped 4 bases and J dropped 0; count of bases not matched to a gene: 7. This CDR3 is 15 amino acids long.

The rearrangement uses TRBV5-6 and TRBJ2-7, with 7 bases lining up with TRBD1. Sequenced input: PBMCs. The receptor was isolated from a woman in her twenties or thirties in good health and CMV-seronegative. CDR3 in amino acids: CASSIGQDGSYEQYF. CDR3 nucleotides: TGTGCCAGCAGCATAGGACAGGACGGCTCCTACGAGCAGTACTTC.